The clone carrying this TCR beta chain was observed a few times. This entry comes from a study of cytotoxic CD8 clonotypes in ibrutinib-treated CLL. Study summary: Productive templates averaged around 260,000 per sample, and productive rearrangements 90,000 to 95,000.

CDR1 LNHDA and CDR2 SQIVND come from the germline V gene (reference sequence). V lost 3 bases and J lost 6, with 12 bases in between. The CDR3 sequence is 14 residues long. Targeted sequencing depth ranged from 1 in 200,000 to 1 in 1 million T cells. The data were produced by immunoSEQ multiplex PCR, yet TCRdb's version contains in-frame clones alone and is incomplete. The sample carries about 97,000 clones, 77% recorded once. The clonotype comes from a human donor with chronic lymphocytic leukemia. This rearrangement joins TRBV19 to TRBJ2-1; D is possibly TRBD1 (5 bases). The input for sequencing was PBMCs, taken after 24 months of ibrutinib treatment. This CDR3 is CASSISRQSNEQFF. CDR3 nucleotides: TGTGCCAGTAGTATCTCCCGACAGTCCAATGAGCAGTTCTTC.